This entry lists 32 T cell receptor beta chains sequenced from one sample in a study of T cell repertoires in cytomegalovirus infection. A single record per CDR3 protein comes from TCRdb applying MiXCR to the reads. The sample contains under 150,000 distinct CDR3 sequences, roughly 9% of which appear only once. Sample: PBMCs. The receptors stem from a human donor in good health (CMV status not recorded). Some clones in this sample may be carry-over from other donors' samples.

This clonotype was counted only a few times. The V call is TRBV29-1, the J call TRBJ1-1; 8 positions agree with TRBD1. The CDR3 runs 13 residues. V lost 8 bases, J lost 1 base, and 6 bases stayed unmatched. The germline CDR1 and CDR2 sequences are SQVTM and ANQGSEA. DNA for the CDR3: TGCAGCTTCAGGACAGGGCGGAACACTGAAGCTTTCTTT. Its translation: CSFRTGRNTEAFF.

This clonotype was observed at least ten times. This rearrangement joins TRBV7-2 to TRBJ1-4, with D unclear. This CDR3 has 15 amino acids. Trimming stripped 2 bases from V and 8 bases from J, with 15 bases between. From germline, CDR1 is SGHTA and CDR2 FQGNSA. Here the CDR3 reads CASSLRRALGEKLFF. The CDR3, as DNA: TGTGCCAGCAGCTTAAGGAGGGCTCTGGGGGAAAAACTGTTTTTT.

This clonotype has at least ten counts. V is TRBV7-2 and J is TRBJ2-7; 8 positions agree with TRBD1. The junction had 9 bases not matched to a gene; V was cut back by 2 bases and J by 0 bases. The germline V gene has CDR1 SGHTA and CDR2 FQGNSA. The CDR3 runs to 17 residues. CDR3 sequence: CASSLLARTGSSYEQYF. CDR3 sequence (DNA): TGTGCCAGCAGCTTATTGGCCCGGACAGGGAGCTCCTACGAGCAGTACTTC.

On this clonotype itself: Just one base apart from a much larger clone, this may be a read error. The chain carries TRBV7-8 and TRBJ2-4; D perhaps matches TRBD1 (6 bases). CDR1 is SGHVS and CDR2 is FQNEAQ in the germline V gene. This CDR3 contains 14 residues. CDR3 sequence (DNA): TGTGCCAACAGCTTAGATGCAGGGGTTGACATTCAGTACTTC. As protein: CANSLDAGVDIQYF.

This clonotype has just a few counts. V usage is TRBV19 and J usage is TRBJ2-3; TRBD2 aligns across 9 bases. Germline-derived CDR1 and CDR2 are LNHDA and SQIVND (reference sequence). The CDR3 has 16 residues. Trimming took 5 bases from V and 2 from J; bases not matched to a gene: 8. The CDR3 DNA is TGTGCCAGTAGTTCCCGACTAGCGGCTTACACAGATACGCAGTATTTT. Translation: CASSSRLAAYTDTQYF. Drawing the rest from reference TRBV19 and TRBJ2-3, the complete variable domain is DGGITQSPKYLFRKEGQNVTLSCEQNLNHDAMYWYRQDPGQGLRLIYYSQIVNDFQKGDIAEGYSVSREKKESFPLTVTSAQKNPTAFYLCASSSRLAAYTDTQYFGPGTRLTVL.

The table lists this clonotype with many counts. The V call is TRBV7-3, the J call TRBJ2-3; D gene unclear. This CDR3 comprises 16 residues. Per germline, CDR1 SGHTA and CDR2 FQGTGA. Trimming stripped 2 bases from V and 1 base from J, with 13 bases between. CDR3 residues: CASSLDVSWGTDTQYF. DNA of the CDR3: TGTGCCAGCAGCTTAGATGTTTCGTGGGGCACAGATACGCAGTATTTT. The full variable domain, its missing parts supplied by reference TRBV7-3 and TRBJ2-3, is GAGVSQTPSNKVTEKGKYVELRCDPISGHTALYWYRQSLGQGPEFLIYFQGTGAADDSGLPNDRFFAVRPEGSVSTLKIQRTERGDSAVYLCASSLDVSWGTDTQYFGPGTRLTVL.

At least ten counts were recorded for this clonotype. The chain employs TRBV7-8 and TRBJ2-1; D gene ambiguous. Trimming pared 5 bases from V and 1 base from J, leaving 18 bases between. The CDR3 spans 17 residues. Germline V CDR1 and CDR2: SGHVS, FQNEAQ. CDR3 sequence reads: CASSRHDTLGSYNEQFF. In nucleotides, the CDR3 is TGTGCCAGCAGCCGACATGATACTTTGGGGTCCTACAATGAGCAGTTCTTC.

This clonotype was counted many times. This chain connects TRBV19 to TRBJ2-7, with D tentatively TRBD1 or TRBD2 (5 bases each). The CDR3 has 13 residues. Trimming took 6 bases from V and 6 from J, leaving 15 bases between them. The germline V gene encodes CDR1 LNHDA and CDR2 SQIVND (reference sequence). The CDR3 loop reads CASSITGTVEQYF. In DNA form, the CDR3 reads TGTGCCAGTAGCATCACCGGGACGGTCGAGCAGTACTTC.

This clonotype was counted many times. This chain joins TRBV6-1 and TRBJ2-7; D may be TRBD1 (5 bases). There are 14 residues in the CDR3. The germline gives CDR1 MNHNS, CDR2 SASEGT. V was clipped by 8 bases and J by 4 bases, with 18 bases between them. This CDR3 is CASVGHTIPYEQYF. DNA of the CDR3: TGTGCCAGCGTCGGACACACTATCCCTTACGAGCAGTACTTC.

This clonotype was observed at least ten times. The chain carries TRBV11-3 and TRBJ2-1, with D hard to call. The CDR3 consists of 15 residues. Germline V gene lookup returns CDR1 SGHNT and CDR2 YENEEA. Trimming took 0 bases from V and 1 from J, leaving 7 bases between them. CDR3 protein: CASSLELGSYNEQFF. The CDR3 DNA sequence: TGTGCCAGCAGCTTAGAGCTCGGTTCCTACAATGAGCAGTTCTTC.

This clonotype was seen at least ten times. This chain connects TRBV7-9 to TRBJ1-5; D might be TRBD1 (6 bases). Trimming removed 5 bases at V and 4 bases at J, with 9 bases between. CDR3 size: 13 residues. In germline, CDR1 is SEHNR, CDR2 FQNEAQ (reference sequence). The CDR3 is CASSKTGNQPQHF. In DNA form, the CDR3 reads TGTGCCAGCAGCAAAACAGGGAATCAGCCCCAGCATTTT.

This clonotype was picked up many times. CDR3: CSARDRFVNTEAFF. CDR3 coding DNA: TGCAGTGCTAGGGACAGGTTCGTGAACACTGAAGCTTTCTTT. The rearrangement links TRBV20-1 to TRBJ1-1, with 7 bases lining up with TRBD1. Germline CDR1 and CDR2: DFQATT and SNEGSKA (reference sequence). V shed 3 bases, J shed 0 bases, and the junction held 4 bases outside the gene matches. The CDR3 has 14 residues.

This clonotype was detected ten times or more. V is TRBV4-1 and J is TRBJ1-1, with D perhaps TRBD1 (5 bases). The V gene's germline CDR1 is MGHRA and CDR2 YSYEKL. This CDR3 spans 15 amino acids. V was pared by 0 bases and J by 3 bases, with 11 bases between. For the CDR3, the DNA is TGCGCCAGCAGCCAAGAAGGTCGAGGGGACACTGAAGCTTTCTTT. Its translation is CASSQEGRGDTEAFF.

This clonotype was seen at least ten times. The rearrangement joins TRBV7-2 to TRBJ2-5, with D maybe TRBD1 (6 bases). V was clipped by 5 bases and J by 1 base, with 11 bases between them. Per germline, CDR1 SGHTA and CDR2 FQGNSA. This CDR3 has 14 amino acids. CDR3 nucleotides: TGTGCCAGCAGCCGCGCAGGGGCCCAAGAGACCCAGTACTTC. Its translation is CASSRAGAQETQYF. The full variable domain, with the rest looked up from reference TRBV7-2 and TRBJ2-5, is GAGVSQSPSNKVTEKGKDVELRCDPISGHTALYWYRQSLGQGLEFLIYFQGNSAPDKSGLPSDRFSAERTGGSVSTLTIQRTQQEDSAVYLCASSRAGAQETQYFGPGTRLLVL.

This sequence joins TRBV25-1 and TRBJ2-2; 7 bases are a match to TRBD1. V trimming: 11 bases; J trimming: 6 bases; junction bases outside the gene matches: 12. CDR3 size: 14 residues. Germline loops: CDR1 MGHDK, CDR2 SYGVNS. CDR3 nucleotides: TGTGCCGGCAAAAGACAGGGAGAGGCCGGGGAGCTGTTTTTT. Translation: CAGKRQGEAGELFF. Based on the CDR3 plus reference TRBV25-1 and TRBJ2-2, the full variable domain is EADIYQTPRYLVIGTGKKITLECSQTMGHDKMYWYQQDPGMELHLIHYSYGVNSTEKGDLSSESTVSRIRTEHFPLTLESARPSHTSQYLCAGKRQGEAGELFFGEGSRLTVL.

The gene calls are TRBV6-5 and TRBJ1-3; the match to TRBD1 covers 8 bases. Germline lookup yields CDR1 MNHEY and CDR2 SVGAGI. The CDR3 spans 15 residues. J gave up 0 bases and V 6 bases, and 4 bases lay outside the gene matches. This CDR3 is CASRRDRISGNTIYF. The DNA for the CDR3 is TGTGCCAGCAGAAGGGACAGGATCTCTGGAAACACCATATATTTT.

This clonotype was observed a handful of times. The rearrangement links TRBV4-1 to TRBJ2-2; D assignment may be TRBD1 or TRBD2 (5 bases each). This CDR3 is 16 amino acids long. The germline gives CDR1 MGHRA, CDR2 YSYEKL. V lost 8 bases and J 6 bases, leaving 22 bases between the germline ends. Written as DNA, the CDR3 is TGCGCCAGCGCACCGACCGGGGCAGGGTTCCCCGGGGAGCTGTTTTTT. It translates to CASAPTGAGFPGELFF.

At least ten counts were recorded for this clonotype. The chain recombines TRBV7-2 with TRBJ2-7, with D perhaps matching TRBD2 (7 bases). The length of the CDR3 is 16 residues. Germline CDR1 is SGHTA and CDR2 is FQGNSA. V lost 7 bases, J lost 2 bases, and 21 bases lay in between. The CDR3 DNA reads TGTGCCAGCAACAACAGGGATGGGGGGGGGACCTACGAGCAGTACTTC. This codes for CASNNRDGGGTYEQYF.

In its sample, this clonotype was seen many times. CDR3 nucleotide sequence: TGTGCCAGCAGCCCGAGCTTGATTCAAGAGACCCAGTACTTC. The encoded protein is CASSPSLIQETQYF. This chain links TRBV7-2 with TRBJ2-5; D not certain. Germline CDR1 is SGHTA and CDR2 is FQGNSA. The CDR3 has 14 residues. V lost 5 bases to trimming and J lost 2 bases, with 12 bases between them.

This clonotype was seen ten or more times. V is TRBV7-8 and J is TRBJ2-7; D is tentatively TRBD1 or TRBD2 (6 bases each). The CDR3 has 15 residues. Trimming took 2 bases from V and 1 from J, leaving 12 bases between them. CDR1 and CDR2 from the germline V gene are SGHVS and FQNEAQ. CDR3 DNA: TGTGCCAGCAGCTTACCGCGGGACACTTCCTACGAGCAGTACTTC. It translates to CASSLPRDTSYEQYF. Using reference TRBV7-8 and TRBJ2-7 for the parts outside the CDR3, the full variable domain is GAGVSQSPRYKVAKRGQDVALRCDPISGHVSLFWYQQALGQGPEFLTYFQNEAQLDKSGLPSDRFFAERPEGSVSTLKIQRTQQEDSAVYLCASSLPRDTSYEQYFGPGTRLTVT.

In its sample, this clonotype was seen many times. The chain uses TRBV20-1 and TRBJ2-1, with 11 bases that match TRBD2. Germline CDR1 is DFQATT and CDR2 is SNEGSKA (reference sequence). This CDR3 has 16 amino acids. V was pared by 5 bases and J by 7 bases, with 13 bases of the junction left unmatched. CDR3 coding DNA: TGCAGTGCTTCCCGTAGCGGGGGGGCCGGGGAAAATGAGCAGTTCTTC. It yields the protein CSASRSGGAGENEQFF.

The chain links TRBV13 to TRBJ2-3, with unresolved D. The V and J ends lost 5 bases and 2 bases respectively, with 5 bases between them. The CDR3 extends over 12 amino acids. Germline V gives CDR1 PRHDT, CDR2 FYEKMQ (reference sequence). CDR3 bases: TGTGCCAGCAGCCGTACCACAGATACGCAGTATTTT. It specifies CASSRTTDTQYF. Supplemented by reference TRBV13 and TRBJ2-3, the full variable domain reads AAGVIQSPRHLIKEKRETATLKCYPIPRHDTVYWYQQGPGQDPQFLISFYEKMQSDKGSIPDRFSAQQFSDYHSELNMSSLELGDSALYFCASSRTTDTQYFGPGTRLTVL.

The chain combines TRBV20-1 with TRBJ2-5; tentatively, D is TRBD2 (5 bases). The CDR3 is 15 residues long. V lost 3 bases and J 4 bases, leaving 18 bases between the germline ends. Germline values: CDR1 DFQATT, CDR2 SNEGSKA (reference sequence). As DNA, the CDR3 is TGCAGTGCTAGCTACCCTGATCCGGGGAGAGAGACCCAGTACTTC. It yields the protein CSASYPDPGRETQYF.

This clonotype came up a few times. The gene calls are TRBV20-1 and TRBJ2-3, with no clear D. The CDR3 totals 13 residues. From germline, CDR1 is DFQATT and CDR2 SNEGSKA (reference sequence). Trimming took 2 bases from V and 2 from J, leaving 8 bases between them. CDR3 loop: CSARKPSTDTQYF. The CDR3 DNA reads as TGCAGTGCTAGAAAACCTTCCACAGATACGCAGTATTTT.

V usage is TRBV20-1 and J usage is TRBJ1-5; weak D call: TRBD1 (5 bases). The CDR3 covers 13 residues. Per germline, CDR1 DFQATT and CDR2 SNEGSKA (reference sequence). Trimming pared 0 bases from V and 7 bases from J, leaving 10 bases between. The DNA for the CDR3 is TGCAGTGCTAGAGACGGGGCAAAGCAGCCCCAGCATTTT. Encoded protein: CSARDGAKQPQHF.

This clonotype showed up many times. The rearrangement joins TRBV20-1 to TRBJ2-1, with 10 bases aligning to TRBD2. This CDR3 has 14 residues. Looked up from germline, CDR1 is DFQATT and CDR2 is SNEGSKA (reference sequence). The trim removed 3 bases at V and 8 bases at J, leaving 7 bases unmatched. The CDR3 coding sequence is TGCAGTGCTAGGGGCGCTACTAGCGGGGATGAGCAGTTCTTC. It encodes CSARGATSGDEQFF.

This clonotype has a count of ten or more. This chain links TRBV15 with TRBJ1-2; 7 bases are a match to TRBD1. V lost 3 bases and J lost 3; bases outside the gene matches: 4. The CDR3 contains 14 residues. The germline CDR1 and CDR2 sequences are LNHNV and YYDKDF (reference sequence). The CDR3 DNA follows: TGTGCCACCAGCAGGACAGGGTCGGACTATGGCTACACCTTC. This gives the protein CATSRTGSDYGYTF.

This clonotype was picked up many times. The chain employs TRBV7-8 and TRBJ1-1, with 8 bases lining up with TRBD1. The CDR3 is made up of 15 amino acids. V shed 3 bases, J shed 2 bases, and the junction held 5 bases outside the gene matches. Germline V gene sequence: CDR1 SGHVS, CDR2 FQNEAQ. CDR3 DNA: TGTGCCAGCAGCTTTCCTGGGACAGGTAACACTGAAGCTTTCTTT. This encodes CASSFPGTGNTEAFF.

This clonotype was seen ten or more times. The J gene is TRBJ2-1, the V gene TRBV7-6, with TRBD2 identical over 11 bases. J was trimmed by 10 bases and V by 5 bases; bases with no gene match: 10. The CDR3 is made up of 15 amino acids. Germline values: CDR1 SGHVS, CDR2 FNYEAQ. This CDR3 reads CASSILAGEVREQFF. The DNA of the CDR3 is TGTGCCAGCAGCATACTAGCGGGGGAGGTCAGGGAGCAGTTCTTC.

This clonotype was observed a few times. The V and J genes are TRBV19 and TRBJ1-5, with D possibly being TRBD1 (6 bases). There are 15 residues in the CDR3. Trimming cost V 6 bases and J 0 bases, with 12 bases left between them. From germline, CDR1 is LNHDA and CDR2 SQIVND (reference sequence). The CDR3 loop reads CASSWGLYSNQPQHF. The CDR3 DNA reads as TGTGCCAGTAGCTGGGGGCTCTATAGCAATCAGCCCCAGCATTTT.

This chain connects TRBV14 to TRBJ2-5; D perhaps matches TRBD1 (6 bases). Trimming stripped 4 bases from V and 0 bases from J, with 12 bases between. Germline-derived CDR1 and CDR2 are SGHDN and FVKESK. CDR3 length: 15 amino acids. CDR3 loop: CASSLRRGYQETQYF. In DNA, the CDR3 is TGTGCCAGCAGCCTCAGAAGGGGGTACCAAGAGACCCAGTACTTC. Supplemented by reference TRBV14 and TRBJ2-5, the full variable domain reads EAGVTQFPSHSVIEKGQTVTLRCDPISGHDNLYWYRRVMGKEIKFLLHFVKESKQDESGMPNNRFLAERTGGTYSTLKVQPAELEDSGVYFCASSLRRGYQETQYFGPGTRLLVL.

This clonotype has a count of ten or more. V usage is TRBV7-2 and J usage is TRBJ2-2, with D unresolved. CDR1 SGHTA and CDR2 FQGNSA come from the germline V gene. The CDR3 covers 14 residues. The V end lost 2 bases, the J end lost 7 bases, and 11 bases lay between the germline ends. For the CDR3, the DNA is TGTGCCAGCAGCTTAACAGCCTTTGGCGGGGAGCTGTTTTTT. It translates to CASSLTAFGGELFF.